Listed below are T cell receptor beta chains from one sample, sequenced in a study of radiation and T cells in renal cell carcinoma. Method: immunoSEQ multiplex PCR; TCRdb's copy keeps in-frame clones and lacks some. The sample contains some 10,000 clones, over 60% of which appear only once. The source was tumor tissue, collected from a patient whose treatment was nephrectomy without radiotherapy. All receptors come from a man aged 55 to 70 with renal cell carcinoma. CDR3s include the opening cysteine and the closing phenylalanine or tryptophan.

j_call v_call cdr3_aa
TRBJ2-2 TRBV7-3 CASSLKVNTGELFF
TRBJ1-3 TRBV19 CASSIAGPRTGNTIYF
TRBJ1-2 TRBV30 CAWRLQGAYGYTF
TRBJ2-3 TRBV14 CASSQADGRTGKDF
TRBJ2-3 TRBV6-5 CASSFRESKDTQYF
TRBJ1-1 TRBV14 CASSQAGMNTEAFF
TRBJ2-1 TRBV4-2 CASSQEYFNPVTLYNEQFF
TRBJ2-1 TRBV6-5 CASSYTHGRQFF
TRBJ2-7 TRBV13 CASTDGTPGEQYF
TRBJ2-5 TRBV6-6 CASSPQETQYF
TRBJ2-7 TRBV6-5 CAISERSGQYF
TRBJ2-7 TRBV23-1 CASSQCDRSYEQYF
TRBJ2-7 TRBV27 CASSLSGRGSVEQYF
TRBJ2-1 TRBV9 CASGGGSSYNEQFF
TRBJ2-3 TRBV7-3 CASSLYTTTGTSTDTQYF
TRBJ2-3 TRBV4-3 CASSPTSVDTQYF
TRBJ2-7 TRBV5-6 CASSWGDYEQYF
TRBJ2-3 TRBV28 CASSWTSGTDTQYF
TRBJ1-5 TRBV28 CASSPRDYSNQPQHF
TRBJ2-1 TRBV6-5 CASTPDRDSYNEQFF
TRBJ2-1 TRBV25-1 CASRLAGYNEQFF
TRBJ2-2 TRBV29-1 CSVGGLAGGWSTGELFF
TRBJ2-1 TRBV7-3 CASSSGTSGRVGNEQFF
TRBJ1-1 TRBV14 CASTAFPNTEAFF
TRBJ1-2 TRBV11-2 CASSSTGNYGYTF
TRBJ2-6 TRBV28 CASTPSLPSGANVLTF
TRBJ1-5 TRBV19 CASRVWDSEQGINQPQHF
TRBJ2-7 TRBV25-1 CASSARGDPYEQYF
TRBJ1-1 TRBV30 CAWSPTVLQAFF
TRBJ2-2 TRBV9 CASSQTSGELFF
TRBJ2-1 TRBV7-2 CASSLSRAGVHEQFF
TRBJ2-7 TRBV25-1 CASSSHGTNDEQYF
TRBJ2-6 TRBV19 CASSIQGPGANVLTF
TRBJ2-7 TRBV18 CASSPEAGRNYEQYF
TRBJ2-7 TRBV14 CASSQQTGPYEQYF
TRBJ1-5 TRBV2 CASSVGSNQPQHF
TRBJ2-3 TRBV2 CASSPDRGRTDTQYF
TRBJ2-3 TRBV2 CASSGQGAGTDTQYF
TRBJ2-3 TRBV5-4 CAGTDRGTDTQYF
TRBJ2-3 TRBV7-3 CASSLNPWVSSTDTQYF
TRBJ1-2 TRBV29-1 CSYSLRGDGYGYTF
TRBJ2-1 TRBV28 CASSLGGVYNEQFF
TRBJ2-2 TRBV10-3 CAISGTPNTGELFF
TRBJ1-3 TRBV18 CASSPTGANGNTIYF
TRBJ2-2 TRBV2 CASSEWIAGGPYTGELFF
TRBJ2-3 TRBV5-4 CASSVGQGTSSTDTQYF
TRBJ2-7 TRBV6-4 CASSGEREQYF
TRBJ1-1 TRBV6-1 CASIDRSENTEAFF
TRBJ1-1 TRBV7-9 CASSYSFSNTEAFF
TRBJ1-5 TRBV18 CASSPPGTGINQPQHF
TRBJ1-2 TRBV5-6 CASSLGRGFAHGYTF
TRBJ2-3 TRBV7-9 CASNRRPTDTQYF
TRBJ1-1 TRBV14 CASSQAQGPAEAFF
TRBJ2-5 TRBV6-5 CASSYSRTGVTQYF
TRBJ2-7 TRBV19 CASSAPGQPPYEQYF